The entry that follows covers one T cell receptor (beta chain) sequence. Its antigen is still unknown. The sample is drawn from a study of chemoradiotherapy in HPV16-positive cancers. Study-level results: Candidate HPV-specific clones and E7-related TCR motifs grew in tumor during treatment. In HPV16-positive patients, HPV-responsive T-cell expansion tracked better recurrence-free survival. The functional HPV-specific definition rests on just a couple of HPV16-positive patients.

Over chemoradiotherapy, repertoires were sampled more than once. TCRdb keeps only in-frame clones here, not all; method: immunoSEQ multiplex PCR. The sample consists of 5,000 to 8,000 clones, about nine tenths of them appearing once. The input for sequencing was blood, taken from a patient who underwent chemoradiotherapy. The TCR was taken from a human donor with HPV-associated anogenital cancer.

CDR3 region: CARSSASGWRGEQYF. As DNA, the CDR3 is TGTGCCAGAAGCTCTGCTAGCGGGTGGCGGGGCGAGCAGTACTTC. The chain employs TRBV5-3 and TRBJ2-7; TRBD2 agrees at 8 bases. TRBV5-3 is labeled an ORF, and its function is uncertain. Losses at the gene ends were 3 bases for V and 6 bases for J; bases not matched to a gene: 11. This CDR3 has 15 residues.